The clone carrying this T cell receptor (beta chain) occurred many times. The antigen is undetermined. Specified time point: healthy volunteer bleed at 6 weeks. Total RNA extraction was carried out from unfractionated whole blood. Within the library, unique molecular identifiers were attached to each individual cDNA molecule. Per the authors' pipeline: Samples held a median of 95,638 TCRs, range about 23,224–690,600. TCRdb re-derived calls from the RACE reads in MiXCR, one entry per CDR3 protein. TCRdb, not the original authors, processed these V and J calls. The sample shows about 30,000 distinct CDR3 sequences, roughly 5.4% of them seen only once. The data were obtained in a study of human T cells and chemical hapten exposure. Study background: TCR yields per sample varied mostly from small pooled library volume differences.

Study-wide findings and caveats: Among TCRs, those above 1 in 1000 frequency were unaffected by DPC sensitization.

The TCR originated in a human donor in good health. Some clones in this sample may be carry-over from other donors' samples. The sample consisted of whole blood.

The CDR3 DNA reads TGTGCCAGCAGCGTCAGTTTTTCAGAGACCCAGTACTTC. Its protein product is CASSVSFSETQYF. The V gene is TRBV6-5, the J gene TRBJ2-5; D unclear. Trimming took 6 bases from V and 4 from J, leaving 12 bases between them. CDR1 is MNHEY, CDR2 SVGAGI, per germline. The CDR3 totals 13 residues.